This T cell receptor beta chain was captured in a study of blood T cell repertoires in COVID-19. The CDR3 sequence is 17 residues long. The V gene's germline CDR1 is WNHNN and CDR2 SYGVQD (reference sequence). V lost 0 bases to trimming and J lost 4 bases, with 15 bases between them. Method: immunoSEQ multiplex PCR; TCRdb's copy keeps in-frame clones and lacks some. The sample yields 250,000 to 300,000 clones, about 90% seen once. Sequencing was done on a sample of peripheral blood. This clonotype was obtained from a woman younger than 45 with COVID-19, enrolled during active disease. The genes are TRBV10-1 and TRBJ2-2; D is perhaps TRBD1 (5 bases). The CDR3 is CASSESRGRVGTGELFF. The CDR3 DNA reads TGCGCCAGCAGTGAGTCGAGAGGCAGGGTCGGCACCGGGGAGCTGTTTTTT.